The 30 T cell receptor beta chains presented below share a single source sample, sequenced in a study of metastatic and nonmetastatic thyroid tumors. TCRdb re-called the PCR reads with MiXCR. The repertoire holds 35,000 to 40,000 clones, with about 25% as singletons. All patients reached thyroid surgery having received no treatment beforehand. Sequencing was done on a sample of blood. These receptors came from a female donor with papillary thyroid cancer or a benign thyroid nodule (not recorded which). Some clones in this sample may be carry-over from other donors' samples.

This clone showed up just a few times. A read error may produce the germline difference seen at one junction end. The chain is built from TRBV19 and TRBJ2-2; no clear D. The germline gives CDR1 LNHDA, CDR2 SQIVND (reference sequence). This CDR3 contains 13 residues. Here the CDR3 reads CASNAWGSGELFF. The CDR3 bases are TGCGCCAGTAACGCCTGGGGTTCCGGGGAGCTGTTTTTT.

V gene TRBV9 combines with J gene TRBJ2-7, with D perhaps matching TRBD2 (7 bases). With 3 bases removed from V and 4 bases from J, the gap between germline ends came to 14 bases. Germline CDR1 reads SGDLS; CDR2 reads YYNGEE. This CDR3 comprises 14 residues. Here the CDR3 reads CASSADGGQYEQYF. The DNA of the CDR3 is TGTGCCAGCAGCGCCGACGGGGGGCAATACGAGCAGTACTTC.

This clone has just a few counts. The gene calls are TRBV19 and TRBJ2-4, with 8 bases lining up with TRBD2. Germline assignment: CDR1 LNHDA and CDR2 SQIVND (reference sequence). CDR3 length: 14 amino acids. Trimming cost V 3 bases and J 8 bases; bases outside gene matches: 6. The CDR3 DNA sequence: TGTGCCAGTAGTATTCAGAGCGGGAGCCACATTCAGTACTTC. Translation gives CASSIQSGSHIQYF. Drawing the rest from reference TRBV19 and TRBJ2-4, the complete variable domain is DGGITQSPKYLFRKEGQNVTLSCEQNLNHDAMYWYRQDPGQGLRLIYYSQIVNDFQKGDIAEGYSVSREKKESFPLTVTSAQKNPTAFYLCASSIQSGSHIQYFGAGTRLSVL.

This clone has ten or more counts. Being one base from a much bigger clone, this may be a read error. Other DNA sequences of this sample code for an identical CDR3. The V call is TRBV10-3, the J call TRBJ2-7; D uncertain. The CDR3 is made up of 12 amino acids. The germline V gene encodes CDR1 ENHRY and CDR2 SYGVKD. CDR3 in DNA: TGCGCCATCGGGCGTGTCTCCTACGAGCAGTACTTC. This sequence encodes CAIGRVSYEQYF.

The rearrangement links TRBV6-1 to TRBJ1-2; TRBD1 agrees at 8 bases. V was pared by 4 bases and J by 4 bases, with 2 bases of the junction left unmatched. Germline V gives CDR1 MNHNS, CDR2 SASEGT. This CDR3 has 13 amino acids. CDR3 amino acids: CASSVDRGYGYTF. CDR3 bases: TGTGCCAGCAGTGTCGACAGGGGCTATGGCTACACCTTC.

The sample holds many counts of this clone. CDR3 bases: TGTGCCAGCAGCTTGACCCAGGGGTCGGTTTTAGGAGCTTTCTTT. Amino acid sequence: CASSLTQGSVLGAFF. The chain links TRBV5-5 to TRBJ1-1; possibly TRBD1 for D (6 bases). The CDR3 sequence is 15 residues long. The V gene lost 1 base and the J gene lost 10 bases, with 20 bases spanning the gap. In germline, CDR1 is SGHKS, CDR2 YYEKEE (reference sequence).

This clone showed up many times. V and J are TRBV19 and TRBJ1-1, with TRBD1 matching 7 bases. Germline CDR1 LNHDA, CDR2 SQIVND (reference sequence). This CDR3 has 15 residues. The V segment lost 5 bases and the J segment 0 bases; nucleotides outside the gene matches: 6. DNA for the CDR3: TGTGCCAGTAGTTTTCCCGGACAGGTGAACACTGAAGCTTTCTTT. Encoded protein: CASSFPGQVNTEAFF.

This clone was detected ten times or more. This chain connects TRBV5-1 to TRBJ2-1; possibly TRBD1 for D (6 bases). This CDR3 region has 15 residues. The germline gives CDR1 SGHRS, CDR2 YFSETQ. The V end lost 0 bases, the J end lost 2 bases, and 9 bases lay between the germline ends. The CDR3 region has the DNA TGCGCCAGCAGCTTGGCCCCAGGGGCCTACAATGAGCAGTTCTTC. It translates to CASSLAPGAYNEQFF.

Turning to this clone: A junction boundary mismatches the germline segment, possibly from a read error. The rearrangement joins TRBV12-3 or TRBV12-4 to TRBJ2-3; 8 bases map to TRBD1. The CDR3 totals 16 residues. The CDR3 loop is CASSAAWTGFTDTQYF. The DNA of the CDR3 is TGTGCCAGCAGTGCTGCCTGGACAGGGTTCACAGACACGCAGTATTTT.

This clone was observed a single time. The gene calls are TRBV4-3 and TRBJ2-3, with 7 bases aligning to TRBD2. The CDR3 contains 17 residues. Germline assignment: CDR1 LGHNA and CDR2 YSLEER. J was trimmed by 2 bases and V by 1 base; bases with no gene match: 9. In nucleotides, the CDR3 is TGCGCCAGCAGCCAAGGTCGGGCTAGCGGTATCACAGATACGCAGTATTTT. Amino acid sequence: CASSQGRASGITDTQYF.

This clone was seen ten or more times. V usage is TRBV9 and J usage is TRBJ2-7; 7 bases line up with TRBD1. J lost 4 bases, V lost 2 bases, and 9 bases had no gene match. CDR1 is SGDLS, CDR2 YYNGEE, per germline. The CDR3 covers 15 residues. The CDR3 loop reads CASSVSPGGIYEQYF. Written as DNA, the CDR3 is TGTGCCAGCAGCGTGTCCCCAGGGGGAATATACGAGCAGTACTTC.

This clone was seen a few times. This chain links TRBV6-1 with TRBJ2-7; D ambiguous. Trimming took 8 bases from V and 4 from J, leaving 12 bases between them. CDR3 size: 12 residues. The germline V gene has CDR1 MNHNS and CDR2 SASEGT. CDR3 bases: TGTGCCAGCGCGCCCTATGGTTACGAGCAGTACTTC. Amino acids: CASAPYGYEQYF.

The V gene is TRBV6-2 or TRBV6-3, the J gene TRBJ1-1; D uncertain. The V and J ends lost 3 bases and 5 bases respectively, with 7 bases between them. This CDR3 contains 12 residues. CDR1 and CDR2 (germline): MNHEY, SVGEGT. CDR3 sequence (DNA): TGTGCCAGCAGTTATGGTCGGACTGAAGCTTTCTTT. It encodes CASSYGRTEAFF.

This clone showed up many times. The rearrangement links TRBV6-1 to TRBJ2-3, with TRBD2 as a possible D gene (5 bases). Germline V gene lookup returns CDR1 MNHNS and CDR2 SASEGT. V was pared by 5 bases and J by 3 bases, with 9 bases between. The CDR3 has 13 amino acids. The CDR3 DNA follows: TGTGCCAGCAGTTTCCAGCGGACAGATACGCAGTATTTT. Its translation is CASSFQRTDTQYF.

This clone was found many times. This sequence joins TRBV27 and TRBJ1-4; TRBD1 is a possible D gene (5 bases). The CDR3 is 13 amino acids. V lost 8 bases and J 8 bases, leaving 15 bases between the germline ends. Germline V gene data show CDR1 as MNHEY and CDR2 as SMNVEV (reference sequence). The CDR3, as DNA: TGTGCCAGCGGGACGAGGGGAAAGGAAAAACTGTTTTTT. Translation: CASGTRGKEKLFF.

This clone was found a few times. The chain recombines TRBV28 with TRBJ1-6; weak D call: TRBD1 (5 bases). With 6 bases removed from V and 7 bases from J, the gap between germline ends came to 10 bases. The germline gives CDR1 MDHEN, CDR2 SYDVKM. The CDR3 totals 13 residues. CDR3: CASSWEGNSPLHF. Written as DNA, the CDR3 is TGTGCCAGCAGCTGGGAGGGGAATTCACCCCTCCACTTT.

This clone was seen a handful of times. The V and J genes are TRBV2 and TRBJ1-4; 8 nucleotides match TRBD1. The V segment lost 5 bases and the J segment 2 bases; nucleotides outside the gene matches: 4. Germline lookup yields CDR1 SNHLY and CDR2 FYNNEI. This CDR3 has 15 amino acids. The CDR3: CASSTQGATNEKLFF. In DNA, the CDR3 is TGTGCCAGCAGTACCCAGGGGGCGACTAATGAAAAACTGTTTTTT.

This clone has just a few counts. J is TRBJ1-1 and V is TRBV5-5; TRBD1 matches 7 bases. The J segment lost 1 base and the V segment lost 5 bases, leaving 5 bases of the junction unmatched. CDR1 and CDR2 (germline): SGHKS, YYEKEE (reference sequence). This CDR3 has 14 residues. In DNA form, the CDR3 reads TGTGCCAGCAGGCTGGGACAGACGAACACTGAAGCTTTCTTT. It specifies CASRLGQTNTEAFF.

This clone was observed a handful of times. The chain uses TRBV12-3 or TRBV12-4 and TRBJ1-1; TRBD1 is a possible D gene (5 bases). The V end was cut by 6 bases, the J end by 4 bases, with 12 bases between. The CDR3 length is 13 residues. The CDR3 DNA is TGTGCCAGCAGCCCCAGGGCGAGCACTGAAGCTTTCTTT. This translates into CASSPRASTEAFF.

This clone was found many times. The J gene is TRBJ1-2, the V gene TRBV4-1; 7 bases match TRBD1. The CDR3 totals 16 residues. V gave up 4 bases and J gave up 0 bases; unmatched junction bases: 8. Germline loops: CDR1 MGHRA, CDR2 YSYEKL. The chain's CDR3 is CASSPRQGTTNYGYTF. CDR3 nucleotide sequence: TGCGCCAGCAGCCCTAGACAGGGAACTACTAACTATGGCTACACCTTC.

This clone showed up just a few times. This chain's CDR3 is CASSDPATGNYGYTF. DNA for the CDR3: TGTGCCAGCAGTGACCCAGCGACAGGGAACTATGGCTACACCTTC. This chain links TRBV6-1 with TRBJ1-2; 7 positions match TRBD1. The CDR3 extends over 15 amino acids. V was clipped by 3 bases and J by 2 bases; unmatched bases: 6. CDR1 MNHNS and CDR2 SASEGT come from the germline V gene.

This clone was counted many times. The rearrangement links TRBV7-2 to TRBJ2-4; 9 bases align to TRBD1. The length of the CDR3 is 15 residues. Germline CDR1 SGHTA, CDR2 FQGNSA. The trim removed 5 bases at V and 5 bases at J, leaving 7 bases unmatched. For the CDR3, the DNA is TGTGCCAGCAGCCGCCCCACAGGGGGCGAAAACATTCAGTACTTC. Translating gives CASSRPTGGENIQYF.

J is TRBJ1-1 and V is TRBV20-1; D not resolved. With 8 bases removed from V and 4 bases from J, the gap between germline ends came to 20 bases. The CDR3 runs 14 residues. CDR1 DFQATT and CDR2 SNEGSKA come from the germline V gene (reference sequence). The CDR3 is CSSSPSDGLTEAFF. The CDR3 nucleotides read TGCAGTTCGAGTCCCTCTGACGGACTCACTGAAGCTTTCTTT.

This clone was counted ten times or more. A much larger clone differs by one base, so this may be a read error. The same CDR3 arises from other DNA sequences in this sample as well. The rearrangement links TRBV7-2 to TRBJ2-3; D not resolved. The CDR3 has 11 residues. Germline V gene sequence: CDR1 SGHTA, CDR2 FQGNSA. The DNA of the CDR3 is TGTGCCAGCAGCCTAGCAGATACGCAGTATTTT. Protein: CASSLADTQYF. Complete variable domain (other parts from reference TRBV7-2 and TRBJ2-3): GAGVSQSPSNKVTEKGKDVELRCDPISGHTALYWYRQSLGQGLEFLIYFQGNSAPDKSGLPSDRFSAERTGGSVSTLTIQRTQQEDSAVYLCASSLADTQYFGPGTRLTVL.

Comments on this clone: One end of the junction is discordant with germline, which a read error may explain. This chain connects TRBV12-3 or TRBV12-4 to TRBJ2-2, with D perhaps matching TRBD2 (5 bases). The CDR3 is made up of 12 amino acids. The CDR3 loop is CASGRVNGELVF. CDR3 DNA: TGTGCCAGCGGTCGGGTCAACGGGGAGCTTGTTTTT.

This clone was observed many times. The chain links TRBV11-1 to TRBJ2-7; D ambiguous. This CDR3 has 14 amino acids. Germline V gene lookup returns CDR1 SGHAT and CDR2 FQDESV (reference sequence). Deletions cut 2 bases from V and 4 bases from J, with 12 bases between. The CDR3 DNA is TGTGCCAGCAGCTTACCCAGCATCGGGTACGAGCAGTACTTC. Its translation is CASSLPSIGYEQYF.

This clone was found many times. The rearrangement links TRBV5-1 to TRBJ1-3, with unresolved D. Germline-derived CDR1 and CDR2 are SGHRS and YFSETQ. Trimming left V 5 bases short and J 0 bases short, with 9 bases between. This CDR3 has 14 residues. This chain's CDR3 is CASSSVASGNTIYF. The CDR3 DNA follows: TGCGCCAGCAGTTCGGTCGCCTCTGGAAACACCATATATTTT.

This clone was picked up many times. The chain employs TRBV5-6 and TRBJ2-3; 13 bases fit TRBD2. Per the germline V gene, CDR1 is SGHDT and CDR2 is YYEEEE. This CDR3 contains 16 residues. V gave up 0 bases and J gave up 4 bases; unmatched junction bases: 2. The CDR3 here is CASSLAGTSGADTQYF. The CDR3 DNA sequence: TGTGCCAGCAGCTTGGCTGGGACTAGCGGGGCAGATACGCAGTATTTT.

This clone was counted ten times or more. The chain couples TRBV28 to TRBJ2-5; D unresolved. The CDR3 extends over 14 amino acids. V lost 4 bases to trimming and J lost 7 bases, with 16 bases between them. The germline CDR1 and CDR2 sequences are MDHEN and SYDVKM. The CDR3 reads CASSSPDTPGTQYF. The CDR3 DNA is TGTGCCAGCAGTTCACCAGACACTCCGGGGACCCAGTACTTC. The whole variable domain, filled in from reference TRBV28 and TRBJ2-5, reads DVKVTQSSRYLVKRTGEKVFLECVQDMDHENMFWYRQDPGLGLRLIYFSYDVKMKEKGDIPEGYSVSREKKERFSLILESASTNQTSMYLCASSSPDTPGTQYFGPGTRLLVL.

This clone has only one observation. The junction departs from the called germline gene at one end, perhaps through a read error. The V gene is TRBV2, the J gene TRBJ2-3; 10 bases map to TRBD2. The CDR3 is made up of 17 amino acids. Per the germline V gene, CDR1 is SNHLY and CDR2 is FYNNEI. CDR3 region: CASSSDGLADSTDTQYF. The CDR3 region has the DNA TGCGCCAGCAGTTCCGACGGACTAGCGGATAGCACAGATACGCAGTATTTT.